This record looks at one T cell receptor (beta chain) sequence and its context. Its antigen is unknown. Individuals having autoimmune disease history or systemic immunosuppression were not enrolled. Patients had blood sampled at baseline and again on cycle 4 day 1 and cycle 7 day 1. This entry is derived from a study of OX40 agonist ivuxolimab in advanced cancers. Points from the study as a whole: With doses of 0.1 to 3.0 mg/kg, CD4+ and CD8+ blood T cells had undergone clonal expansion by week 6. People who partly responded at 0.1-3.0 mg/kg had some of the least clonal expansion seen.

Germline V lookup: CDR1 SQVTM, CDR2 ANQGSEA. V shed 4 bases, J shed 3 bases, and the junction held 5 bases outside the gene matches. This CDR3 is 14 amino acids long. Libraries were prepared by immunoSEQ multiplex PCR; TCRdb keeps only in-frame clonotypes and omits some of them. The table lists about 64,000 clones, 80% of them singletons. The V gene is TRBV29-1, the J gene TRBJ1-1; 10 bases align to TRBD1. This specimen consisted of CD4+ or CD8+ T cells sorted from blood, obtained in a trial of the OX40 agonist ivuxolimab. This clonotype was obtained from an adult with an advanced solid tumor such as melanoma, head and neck, liver or kidney cancer. CDR3 protein: CSVASGQGHTEAFF. CDR3 coding DNA: TGCAGCGTTGCCTCGGGACAGGGGCACACTGAAGCTTTCTTT.